This TCR beta chain appears in the sequencing data of a study of shared T cell receptors in the human thymus. V shed 3 bases, J shed 5 bases, and the junction held 6 bases outside the gene matches. Germline CDR1 reads MNHEY; CDR2 reads SMNVEV (reference sequence). The CDR3 runs to 15 residues. Using immunoSEQ multiplex PCR, the repertoire was profiled, and TCRdb retains in-frame clones only, with some absent. The top ten clones hold approximately 0.013% of a sample with over 450,000 clones, around 78% of them seen once. These data were likewise used in another study, on human thymus T cells.

What was sequenced was thymocytes. The TCR originated in a boy in the first two years of life with a congenital heart defect. The rearrangement uses TRBV27 and TRBJ2-1, with 8 bases that match TRBD2. The CDR3 sequence is CASSLWREVDNEQFF. In DNA, the CDR3 is TGTGCCAGCAGTTTGTGGCGGGAGGTAGACAATGAGCAGTTCTTC.